These T cell receptor beta chains were read from a single sample in a study of blood T cell repertoires in COVID-19. Here immunoSEQ multiplex PCR was the method, and the copy in TCRdb shows in-frame clones only, minus some. The sample includes about 300,000 clones, about 93% of them seen just once. The sequencing sample was made of peripheral blood. These receptors were obtained from a woman aged 30 to 39 with COVID-19, enrolled during active disease. Both conserved end residues are part of each CDR3. The order of the fields is CDR3 length, J gene, V gene, CDR3 protein.

12 | TRBJ1-1 | TRBV18 | CASSPDRGQAFF
14 | TRBJ2-2 | TRBV19 | CASRLGFGTGELFF
15 | TRBJ2-7 | TRBV5-4 | CASSLAGGAPYEQYF
16 | TRBJ2-3 | TRBV20-1 | CSASSPGQQLTDTQYF
14 | TRBJ2-1 | TRBV2 | CARREAGGPNEQFF
14 | TRBJ1-2 | TRBV11-1 | CASSPPGQGHGYTF
15 | TRBJ2-7 | TRBV18 | CASSLPGGSSYEQYF
16 | TRBJ2-5 | TRBV30 | CAWSPGLAGSQETQYF
19 | TRBJ2-4 | TRBV27 | CASSLYSTEVGRPKNIQYF
15 | TRBJ1-5 | TRBV19 | CASSITDGGNQPQHF
12 | TRBJ1-1 | TRBV29-1 | CSVADGGMEAFF
15 | TRBJ2-7 | TRBV5-1 | CASSLTLGPPYEQYF
13 | TRBJ1-2 | TRBV29-1 | CSVEWTGTYGYTF
16 | TRBJ1-2 | TRBV4-1 | CASSQGRGRKNYGYTF
14 | TRBJ2-1 | TRBV6-5 | CASSYRAAGDEQFF
19 | TRBJ1-4 | TRBV21-1 | CASSKDGTGRGDHNEKLFF
16 | TRBJ1-2 | TRBV5-6 | CASSLTGTSSLHGYTF
14 | TRBJ2-2 | TRBV7-9 | CASSLDTNTGELFF
17 | TRBJ1-3 | TRBV9 | CASSVGIQGFYGNTIYF
15 | TRBJ2-1 | TRBV5-1 | CASSLGGSGANEQFF
16 | TRBJ2-7 | TRBV21-1 | CASSKGQGAGSSEQYF
14 | TRBJ1-1 | TRBV6-1 | CASSEGPGVTEAFF
16 | TRBJ2-7 | TRBV6-2/TRBV6-3 | CASSSGGVALSLEQYF
18 | TRBJ2-6 | TRBV24-1 | CATSDLGQGSSGANVLTF
13 | TRBJ1-1 | TRBV27 | CASSLQWNTEAFF
16 | TRBJ2-3 | TRBV6-5 | CASSYSSGELGDTQYF
14 | TRBJ2-5 | TRBV5-5 | CASSSLAADGTQYF
14 | TRBJ1-2 | TRBV28 | CASSLTGQTFGYTF
11 | TRBJ1-1 | TRBV18 | CASSPKEEAFF
16 | TRBJ2-1 | TRBV28 | CASSPGGGDSYNEQFF
15 | TRBJ1-4 | TRBV11-2 | CASSFTGTDNEKLFF
14 | TRBJ2-5 | TRBV5-1 | CASSLSSGQETQYF
12 | TRBJ1-1 | TRBV30 | CAWSVMASEAFF
16 | TRBJ2-2 | TRBV11-3 | CASSPQGGTNTGELFF
15 | TRBJ2-5 | TRBV29-1 | CSVEDGDRRQETQYF
13 | TRBJ1-3 | TRBV19 | CASSPRTENTIYF
14 | TRBJ2-7 | TRBV3-1/TRBV3-2 | CASRETGGTYEQYF
13 | TRBJ2-1 | TRBV28 | CASRETGLFEQFF
15 | TRBJ2-5 | TRBV28 | CASSSTFWAQETQYF